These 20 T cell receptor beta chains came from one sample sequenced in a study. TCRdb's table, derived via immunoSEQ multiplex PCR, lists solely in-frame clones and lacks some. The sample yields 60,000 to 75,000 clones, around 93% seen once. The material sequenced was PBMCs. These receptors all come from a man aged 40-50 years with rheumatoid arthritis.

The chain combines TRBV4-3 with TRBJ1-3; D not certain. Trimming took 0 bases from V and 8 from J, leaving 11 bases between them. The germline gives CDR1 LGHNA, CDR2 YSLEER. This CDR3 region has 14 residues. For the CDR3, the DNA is TGCGCCAGCAGCCAAGAGGACGTCGGTGACACCATATATTTT. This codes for CASSQEDVGDTIYF.

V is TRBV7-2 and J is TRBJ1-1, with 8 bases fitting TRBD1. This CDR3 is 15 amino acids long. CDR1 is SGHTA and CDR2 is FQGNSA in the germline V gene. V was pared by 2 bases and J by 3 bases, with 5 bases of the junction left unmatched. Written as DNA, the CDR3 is TGTGCCAGCAGCTTACTCGGACAGGGACACACTGAAGCTTTCTTT. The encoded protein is CASSLLGQGHTEAFF.

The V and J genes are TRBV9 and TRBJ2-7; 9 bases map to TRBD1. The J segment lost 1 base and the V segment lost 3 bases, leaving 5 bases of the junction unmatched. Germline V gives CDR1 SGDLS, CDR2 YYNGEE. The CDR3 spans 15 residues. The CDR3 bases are TGTGCCAGCAGCGCAACCGGGACAGGGTCCTACGAGCAGTACTTC. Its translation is CASSATGTGSYEQYF.

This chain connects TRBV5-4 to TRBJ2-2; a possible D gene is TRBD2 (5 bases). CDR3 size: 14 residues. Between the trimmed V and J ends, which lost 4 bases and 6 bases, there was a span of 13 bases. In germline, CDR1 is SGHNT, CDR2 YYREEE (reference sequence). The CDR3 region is CASSHGWGAGELFF. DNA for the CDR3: TGTGCCAGCAGCCACGGGTGGGGAGCCGGGGAGCTGTTTTTT.

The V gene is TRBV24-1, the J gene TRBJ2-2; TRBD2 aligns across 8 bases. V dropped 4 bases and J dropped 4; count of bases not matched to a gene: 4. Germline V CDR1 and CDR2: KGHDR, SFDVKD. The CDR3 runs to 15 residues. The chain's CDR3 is CATSDPRGGTGELFF. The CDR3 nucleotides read TGTGCCACCAGTGACCCTCGGGGGGGCACCGGGGAGCTGTTTTTT.

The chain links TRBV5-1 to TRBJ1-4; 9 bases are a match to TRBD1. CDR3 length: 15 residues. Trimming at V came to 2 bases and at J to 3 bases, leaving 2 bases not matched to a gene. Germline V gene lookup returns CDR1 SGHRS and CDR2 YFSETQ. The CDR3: CASSLGDRANEKLFF. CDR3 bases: TGCGCCAGCAGCTTAGGGGACAGGGCTAATGAAAAACTGTTTTTT.

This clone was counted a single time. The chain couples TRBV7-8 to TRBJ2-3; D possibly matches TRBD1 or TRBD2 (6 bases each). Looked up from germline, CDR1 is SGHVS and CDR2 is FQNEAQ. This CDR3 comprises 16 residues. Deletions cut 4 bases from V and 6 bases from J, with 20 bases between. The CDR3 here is CASSYNPTGAADTQYF. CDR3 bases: TGTGCCAGCAGCTACAATCCTACGGGGGCGGCGGATACGCAGTATTTT.

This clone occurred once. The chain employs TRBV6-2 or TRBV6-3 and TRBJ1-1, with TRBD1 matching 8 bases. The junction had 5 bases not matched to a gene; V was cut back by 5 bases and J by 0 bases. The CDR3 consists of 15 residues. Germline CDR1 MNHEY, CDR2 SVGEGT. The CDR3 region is CASSTRTGLNTEAFF. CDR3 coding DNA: TGTGCCAGCAGTACCAGGACAGGGTTGAACACTGAAGCTTTCTTT.

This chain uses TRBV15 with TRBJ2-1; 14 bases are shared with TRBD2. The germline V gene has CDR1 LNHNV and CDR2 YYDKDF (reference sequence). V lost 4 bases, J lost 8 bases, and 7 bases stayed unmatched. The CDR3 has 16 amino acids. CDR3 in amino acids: CATSTTTSGGAYEQFF. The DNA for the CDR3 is TGTGCCACCAGCACCACGACTAGCGGGGGGGCGTATGAGCAGTTCTTC.

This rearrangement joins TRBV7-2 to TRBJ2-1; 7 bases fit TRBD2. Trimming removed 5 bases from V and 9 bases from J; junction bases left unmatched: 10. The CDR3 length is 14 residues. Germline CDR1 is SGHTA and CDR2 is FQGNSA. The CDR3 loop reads CASSPGLVSSEQFF. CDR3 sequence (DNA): TGTGCCAGCAGCCCAGGACTAGTCTCAAGTGAGCAGTTCTTC.

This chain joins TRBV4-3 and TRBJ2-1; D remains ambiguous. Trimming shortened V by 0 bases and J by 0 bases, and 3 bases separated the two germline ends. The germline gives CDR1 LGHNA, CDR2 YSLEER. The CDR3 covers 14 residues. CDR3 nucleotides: TGCGCCAGCAGCCAAGACCACTCCTACAATGAGCAGTTCTTC. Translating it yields CASSQDHSYNEQFF.

CDR3 sequence (DNA): TGTGCCAGCGCAACATCGAACACTGAAGCTTTCTTT. Protein product: CASATSNTEAFF. This chain joins TRBV28 and TRBJ1-1; D is unresolved. V lost 8 bases and J 1 base, leaving 8 bases between the germline ends. This CDR3 spans 12 amino acids. CDR1 and CDR2 from the germline V gene are MDHEN and SYDVKM.

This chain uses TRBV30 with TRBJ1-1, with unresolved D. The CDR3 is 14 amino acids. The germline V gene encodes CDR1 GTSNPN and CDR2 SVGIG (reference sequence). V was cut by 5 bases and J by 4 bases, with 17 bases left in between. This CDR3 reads CAWVPGLGGTEAFF. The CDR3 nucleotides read TGTGCCTGGGTCCCGGGCCTAGGAGGCACTGAAGCTTTCTTT.

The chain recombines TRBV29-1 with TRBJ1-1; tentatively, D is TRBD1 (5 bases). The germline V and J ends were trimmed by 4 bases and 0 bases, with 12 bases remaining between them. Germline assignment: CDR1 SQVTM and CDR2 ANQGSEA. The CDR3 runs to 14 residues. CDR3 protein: CSVGRDPMNTEAFF. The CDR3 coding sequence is TGCAGCGTTGGCCGGGACCCCATGAACACTGAAGCTTTCTTT.

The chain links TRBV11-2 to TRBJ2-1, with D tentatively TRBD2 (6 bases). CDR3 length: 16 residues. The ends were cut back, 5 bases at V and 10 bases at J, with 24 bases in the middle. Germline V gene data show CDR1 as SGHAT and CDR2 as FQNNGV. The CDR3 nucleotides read TGTGCCAGCAGCCAATTGGGGAGGACTCGCCTTGAGGAGCAGTTCTTC. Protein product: CASSQLGRTRLEEQFF.

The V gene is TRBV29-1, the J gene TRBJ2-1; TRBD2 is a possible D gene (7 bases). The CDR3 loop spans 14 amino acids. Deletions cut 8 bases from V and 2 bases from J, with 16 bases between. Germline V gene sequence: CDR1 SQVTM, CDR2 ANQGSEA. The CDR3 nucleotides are TGCAGCTCGGGAGGAGGGGGGCCCTACAATGAGCAGTTCTTC. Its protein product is CSSGGGGPYNEQFF.

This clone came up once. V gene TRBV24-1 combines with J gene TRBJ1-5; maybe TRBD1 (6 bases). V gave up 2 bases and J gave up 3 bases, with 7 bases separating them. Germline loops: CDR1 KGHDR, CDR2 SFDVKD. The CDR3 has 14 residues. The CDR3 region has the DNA TGTGCCACCAGTGATTCAGGGGACAATCAGCCCCAGCATTTT. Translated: CATSDSGDNQPQHF.

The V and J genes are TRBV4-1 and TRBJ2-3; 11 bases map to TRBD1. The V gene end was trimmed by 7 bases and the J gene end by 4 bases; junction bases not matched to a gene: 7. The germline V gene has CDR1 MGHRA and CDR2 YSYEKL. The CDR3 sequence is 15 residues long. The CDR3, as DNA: TGCGCCAGCAACCCGGACAGGGGGCAGGCAGATACGCAGTATTTT. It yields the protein CASNPDRGQADTQYF.

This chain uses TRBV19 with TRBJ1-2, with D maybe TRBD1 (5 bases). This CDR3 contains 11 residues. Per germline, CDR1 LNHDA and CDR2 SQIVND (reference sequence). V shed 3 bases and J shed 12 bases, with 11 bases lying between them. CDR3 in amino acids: CASSIEGRHTF. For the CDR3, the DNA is TGTGCCAGTAGTATTGAGGGGCGCCACACCTTC. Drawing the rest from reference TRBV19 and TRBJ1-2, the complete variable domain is DGGITQSPKYLFRKEGQNVTLSCEQNLNHDAMYWYRQDPGQGLRLIYYSQIVNDFQKGDIAEGYSVSREKKESFPLTVTSAQKNPTAFYLCASSIEGRHTFGSGTRLTVV.

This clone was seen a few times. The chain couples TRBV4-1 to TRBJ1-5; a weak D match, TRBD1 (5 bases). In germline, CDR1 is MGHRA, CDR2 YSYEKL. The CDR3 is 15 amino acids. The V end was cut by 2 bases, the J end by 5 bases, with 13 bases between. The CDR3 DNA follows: TGCGCCAGCAGCCAAAGTGGGCAGGGCGATCAGCCCCAGCATTTT. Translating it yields CASSQSGQGDQPQHF.